A single sample is the source of the 27 T cell receptor beta chains below, sequenced in a study of OX40 agonist ivuxolimab in advanced cancers. The method was immunoSEQ multiplex PCR; TCRdb's version includes in-frame clones alone and lacks a portion of them. The table includes some 65,000 clones, around 90% detected once. Here the sequenced sample was CD4+ or CD8+ T cells sorted from blood, taken in a trial of the OX40 agonist ivuxolimab. The source is an adult with an advanced solid tumor such as melanoma, head and neck, liver or kidney cancer.

CDR3 DNA: TGCAGCGTTGAAGATCTTGCCCGGCCCGGCAGTCAGTCCTACAATGAGCAGTTCTTC. Residues: CSVEDLARPGSQSYNEQFF. The V and J genes are TRBV29-1 and TRBJ2-1; no clear D. Germline V gives CDR1 SQVTM, CDR2 ANQGSEA. The CDR3 totals 19 residues. The V end was cut by 0 bases, the J end by 1 base, with 22 bases between.

J is TRBJ1-1 and V is TRBV6-6; unclear D gene. Germline values: CDR1 MNHNY, CDR2 SVGAGI (reference sequence). Trimming removed 6 bases at V and 2 bases at J, with 19 bases between. The CDR3 covers 16 residues. The CDR3 reads CASSPPTRQINTEAFF. CDR3 coding DNA: TGTGCCAGCAGCCCCCCCACAAGACAAATAAACACTGAAGCTTTCTTT.

The chain recombines TRBV6-6 with TRBJ1-2, with 8 bases that match TRBD1. The CDR3 consists of 15 residues. V lost 4 bases, J lost 4 bases, and 8 bases stayed unmatched. Per the germline V gene, CDR1 is MNHNY and CDR2 is SVGAGI (reference sequence). The CDR3 here is CASSFKGQGGYGYTF. CDR3 coding DNA: TGTGCCAGCAGTTTCAAAGGACAGGGTGGCTATGGCTACACCTTC.

V gene TRBV10-2 combines with J gene TRBJ2-7; 7 positions match TRBD2. In germline, CDR1 is WSHSY, CDR2 SAAADI. V was pared by 6 bases and J by 4 bases, with 3 bases of the junction left unmatched. The CDR3 loop spans 12 amino acids. The CDR3 DNA reads as TGCGCCAGCAGCTCTAGCGGTTACGAGCAGTACTTC. Translated: CASSSSGYEQYF.

The count of this clone is one. The V and J genes are TRBV28 and TRBJ1-2, with D possibly matching TRBD1 (6 bases). Trimming took 6 bases from V and 4 from J, leaving 12 bases between them. CDR3 length: 13 residues. CDR1 is MDHEN and CDR2 is SYDVKM in the germline V gene. CDR3: CASRQGGGYGYTF. The CDR3 nucleotides are TGTGCCAGCAGGCAGGGAGGGGGCTATGGCTACACCTTC.

In nucleotides, the CDR3 is TGTGCCAGCAGCTTAGCCCGGACAGGGCCGAACACTGAAGCTTTCTTT. Its translation is CASSLARTGPNTEAFF. The chain links TRBV7-9 to TRBJ1-1, with 8 positions matching TRBD1. After removal of 0 bases from V and 1 base from J, the junction contained 4 bases not matched to a gene. Germline-derived CDR1 and CDR2 are SEHNR and FQNEAQ (reference sequence). This CDR3 comprises 16 residues.

This clone came up once. The chain uses TRBV13 and TRBJ2-2; D unclear. Trimming removed 0 bases at V and 6 bases at J, with 8 bases between. Germline CDR1 and CDR2: PRHDT and FYEKMQ (reference sequence). The CDR3 contains 14 residues. The DNA for the CDR3 is TGTGCCAGCAGCTTAGGCCTTGGGTCCGGGGAGCTGTTTTTT. As protein: CASSLGLGSGELFF.

This chain links TRBV28 with TRBJ2-7, with TRBD2 identical over 10 bases. The J segment lost 3 bases and the V segment lost 10 bases, leaving 18 bases of the junction unmatched. The CDR3 totals 17 residues. Germline V gene data show CDR1 as MDHEN and CDR2 as SYDVKM. The CDR3 region is CATTARGSGLAVYEQYF. The CDR3 DNA reads as TGTGCCACTACGGCTCGGGGATCCGGACTAGCGGTCTACGAGCAGTACTTC.

This rearrangement joins TRBV5-5 to TRBJ1-2; D is unresolved. V lost 0 bases and J 6 bases, leaving 9 bases between the germline ends. From germline, CDR1 is SGHKS and CDR2 YYEKEE (reference sequence). The CDR3 runs to 13 residues. CDR3 bases: TGTGCCAGCAGCTTGGCCTCGGGGAATGGCTACACCTTC. Translated: CASSLASGNGYTF.

The V gene is TRBV7-6, the J gene TRBJ1-2, with TRBD1 as a possible D gene (6 bases). The CDR3 runs to 13 residues. Germline loops: CDR1 SGHVS, CDR2 FNYEAQ. Between the trimmed V and J ends, which lost 5 bases and 2 bases, there was a span of 9 bases. The CDR3 protein is CASSADRNYGYTF. In nucleotides, the CDR3 is TGTGCCAGCAGCGCCGACAGGAACTATGGCTACACCTTC.

In regard to this clone: One end of the junction is discordant with germline, which a read error may explain. The chain combines TRBV7-9 with TRBJ2-7; D possibly corresponds to TRBD1 (6 bases). Germline values: CDR1 SEHNR, CDR2 FQNEAQ (reference sequence). CDR3 length: 14 amino acids. As DNA, the CDR3 is TGCGCCAGCAGCCAAGATAACAGGGTCGGGGAGCAGTACTTC. It specifies CASSQDNRVGEQYF.

The V and J genes are TRBV28 and TRBJ1-2, with TRBD1 matching 10 bases. The CDR3 has 15 amino acids. V lost 5 bases to trimming and J lost 3 bases; unmatched junction nucleotides: 6. Germline V gene data show CDR1 as MDHEN and CDR2 as SYDVKM. The CDR3 protein is CASSTTGQGDYGYTF. CDR3 sequence (DNA): TGTGCCAGCAGTACCACCGGACAGGGGGACTATGGCTACACCTTC.

The chain employs TRBV2 and TRBJ1-6; 9 bases fit TRBD1. V was clipped by 7 bases and J by 8 bases; unmatched bases: 3. Germline CDR1 and CDR2: SNHLY and FYNNEI. The CDR3 extends over 13 amino acids. CDR3: CASIRQGDSPLHF. CDR3 sequence (DNA): TGTGCCAGCATACGACAGGGGGATTCACCCCTCCACTTT. Supplemented by reference TRBV2 and TRBJ1-6, the full variable domain reads EPEVTQTPSHQVTQMGQEVILRCVPISNHLYFYWYRQILGQKVEFLVSFYNNEISEKSEIFDDQFSVERPDGSNFTLKIRSTKLEDSAMYFCASIRQGDSPLHFGNGTRLTVT.

Points on this clone: At one boundary the junction diverges from the germline segment, which might be a read error. V usage is TRBV6-1 and J usage is TRBJ2-7; D might be TRBD1 (6 bases). Germline lookup yields CDR1 MNHNS and CDR2 SASEGT. The CDR3 totals 15 residues. CDR3 sequence: CASSDWGQASSEQYF. The CDR3 coding sequence is TGTGCCAGCAGTGACTGGGGACAAGCCTCCTCCGAGCAGTACTTC.

The genes are TRBV2 and TRBJ2-2; a possible D gene is TRBD1 (5 bases). There are 15 residues in the CDR3. V lost 1 base to trimming and J lost 6 bases, with 12 bases between them. CDR1 and CDR2 from the germline V gene are SNHLY and FYNNEI. The CDR3 is CASSEGSGAAGELFF. Written as DNA, the CDR3 is TGTGCCAGCAGTGAAGGCAGTGGGGCAGCCGGGGAGCTGTTTTTT.

CDR3 region: CASSRGQGVNEQFF. CDR3 coding DNA: TGTGCCAGTAGCAGAGGCCAGGGGGTCAATGAGCAGTTCTTC. This rearrangement joins TRBV6-6 to TRBJ2-1, with 7 bases lining up with TRBD1. CDR1 MNHNY and CDR2 SVGAGI come from the germline V gene (reference sequence). This CDR3 is 14 amino acids long. V lost 9 bases and J lost 6; bases outside the gene matches: 11.

The V and J genes are TRBV28 and TRBJ1-2; a weak D match, TRBD1 (5 bases). From germline, CDR1 is MDHEN and CDR2 SYDVKM. The CDR3 sequence is 12 residues long. Trimming shortened V by 6 bases and J by 7 bases, and 12 bases separated the two germline ends. The DNA for the CDR3 is TGTGCCAGCAGGGGGCAGTTTCTTGGCTACACCTTC. The encoded protein is CASRGQFLGYTF.

The gene calls are TRBV27 and TRBJ1-5; 7 positions agree with TRBD1. The germline gives CDR1 MNHEY, CDR2 SMNVEV (reference sequence). Trimming removed 2 bases from V and 7 bases from J; junction bases left unmatched: 5. This CDR3 comprises 14 residues. The CDR3 is CASSLKGAGQPQHF. CDR3 nucleotide sequence: TGTGCCAGCAGTTTAAAGGGGGCTGGCCAGCCCCAGCATTTT.

The chain links TRBV28 to TRBJ1-1; perhaps TRBD1 as D (6 bases). This CDR3 has 15 amino acids. CDR1 and CDR2 (germline): MDHEN, SYDVKM. Trimming stripped 7 bases from V and 4 bases from J, with 19 bases between. For the CDR3, the DNA is TGTGCCAGCAACGTTGGGGGCACAGGAGGCACTGAAGCTTTCTTT. It codes for CASNVGGTGGTEAFF.

The chain links TRBV13 to TRBJ2-3; 8 bases map to TRBD2. Germline loops: CDR1 PRHDT, CDR2 FYEKMQ (reference sequence). Germline trimming cut 7 bases from V and 7 bases from J; bases unmatched to any gene: 10. This CDR3 has 14 residues. The CDR3 region has the DNA TGTGCCAGCACCTCAACCGGGACTAGTAATACGCAGTATTTT. This codes for CASTSTGTSNTQYF.

In the case of this clone: Other nucleotide sequences from this sample produce the same CDR3. The chain has TRBV7-9 and TRBJ1-1, with a tentative D call TRBD1 (6 bases). Trimming left V 5 bases short and J 0 bases short, with 22 bases between. The CDR3 is made up of 18 amino acids. Germline V gene lookup returns CDR1 SEHNR and CDR2 FQNEAQ (reference sequence). The DNA for the CDR3 is TGTGCCAGCAGCCAACCTGGTGGGGGGGGCTTAATGAACACTGAAGCTTTCTTT. Its protein product is CASSQPGGGGLMNTEAFF.

The V gene is TRBV6-1, the J gene TRBJ1-2; 7 nucleotides align to TRBD1. The CDR3 is 14 amino acids. The germline V gene encodes CDR1 MNHNS and CDR2 SASEGT. The V and J ends lost 4 bases and 6 bases, in that order; junction bases with no gene match: 8. Here the CDR3 DNA reads TGTGCCAGCAGTGCGCAGACAGGGCTCGATGGCTACACCTTC. This gives the protein CASSAQTGLDGYTF.

This rearrangement joins TRBV11-3 to TRBJ2-1; the match to TRBD2 covers 10 bases. Trimming removed 0 bases from V and 5 bases from J; junction bases left unmatched: 4. CDR1 SGHNT and CDR2 YENEEA come from the germline V gene. This CDR3 has 16 residues. In nucleotides, the CDR3 is TGTGCCAGCAGCTTAGATAGCGGGGGGACCAACAATGAGCAGTTCTTC. This gives the protein CASSLDSGGTNNEQFF. Using reference TRBV11-3 and TRBJ2-1 for the parts outside the CDR3, the full variable domain is EAGVVQSPRYKIIEKKQPVAFWCNPISGHNTLYWYLQNLGQGPELLIRYENEEAVDDSQLPKDRFSAERLKGVDSTLKIQPAELGDSAVYLCASSLDSGGTNNEQFFGPGTRLTVL.

The V call is TRBV5-5, the J call TRBJ1-2, with D possibly being TRBD1 (6 bases). V was shortened by 3 bases and J by 7 bases, with 22 bases between the two germline ends. Germline lookup yields CDR1 SGHKS and CDR2 YYEKEE (reference sequence). This CDR3 is built from 16 residues. The CDR3 sequence: CASSSMGAGPGLGYTF. The DNA for the CDR3 is TGTGCCAGCAGCTCGATGGGGGCAGGACCAGGGCTTGGCTACACCTTC.

J is TRBJ2-2 and V is TRBV6-5; D is unclear. Germline lookup yields CDR1 MNHEY and CDR2 SVGAGI. Trimming took 6 bases from V and 6 from J, leaving 17 bases between them. The CDR3 has 15 residues. The CDR3 sequence is CASRHNQNVAGELFF. The CDR3 DNA sequence: TGTGCCAGCAGACATAATCAGAACGTAGCCGGGGAGCTGTTTTTT.

This clone was observed once. The chain employs TRBV29-1 and TRBJ2-2; no reliable D call. CDR1 is SQVTM, CDR2 ANQGSEA, per germline. The CDR3 is 13 residues long. The V end was cut by 7 bases, the J end by 5 bases, with 14 bases between. The chain's CDR3 is CSGSLGPTGELFF. CDR3 nucleotides: TGCAGCGGTTCCCTAGGTCCAACCGGGGAGCTGTTTTTT.

The CDR3 here is CASSSGINYGYTF. CDR3 coding DNA: TGTGCCAGCTCGTCAGGGATAAACTATGGCTACACCTTC. J is TRBJ1-2 and V is TRBV6-6; TRBD1 might be the D (5 bases). The V gene lost 8 bases and the J gene lost 2 bases, with 12 bases spanning the gap. This CDR3 has 13 residues. Germline V gene sequence: CDR1 MNHNY, CDR2 SVGAGI (reference sequence).